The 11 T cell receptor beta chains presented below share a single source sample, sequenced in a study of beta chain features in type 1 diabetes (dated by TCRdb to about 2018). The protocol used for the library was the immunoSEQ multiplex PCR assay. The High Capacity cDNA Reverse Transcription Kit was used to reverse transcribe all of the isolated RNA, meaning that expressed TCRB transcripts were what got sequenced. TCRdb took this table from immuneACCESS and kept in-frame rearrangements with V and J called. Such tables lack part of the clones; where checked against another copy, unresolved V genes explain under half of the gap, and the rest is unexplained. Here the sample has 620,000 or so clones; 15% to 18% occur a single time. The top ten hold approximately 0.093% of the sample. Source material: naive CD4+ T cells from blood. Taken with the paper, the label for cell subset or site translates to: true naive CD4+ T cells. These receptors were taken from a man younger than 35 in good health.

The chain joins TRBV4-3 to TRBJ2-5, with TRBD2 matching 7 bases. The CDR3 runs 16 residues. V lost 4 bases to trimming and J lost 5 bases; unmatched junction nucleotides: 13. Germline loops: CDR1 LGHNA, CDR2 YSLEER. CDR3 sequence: CASSLNGGSGSETQYF. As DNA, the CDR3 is TGCGCCAGCAGCCTCAATGGGGGTAGCGGGTCGGAGACCCAGTACTTC.

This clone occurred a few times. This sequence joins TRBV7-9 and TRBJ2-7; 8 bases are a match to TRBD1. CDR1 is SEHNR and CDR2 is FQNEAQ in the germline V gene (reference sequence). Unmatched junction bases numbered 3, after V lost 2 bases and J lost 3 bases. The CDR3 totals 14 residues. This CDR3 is CASSLRDRSYEQYF. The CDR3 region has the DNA TGTGCCAGCAGCTTACGGGACAGGAGCTACGAGCAGTACTTC.

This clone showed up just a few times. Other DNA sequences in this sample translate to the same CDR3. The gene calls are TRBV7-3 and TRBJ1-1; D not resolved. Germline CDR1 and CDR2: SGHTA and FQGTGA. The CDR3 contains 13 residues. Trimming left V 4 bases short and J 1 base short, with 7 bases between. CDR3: CASSSRPNTEAFF. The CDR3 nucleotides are TGTGCCAGCAGCTCGCGCCCGAACACTGAAGCTTTCTTT.

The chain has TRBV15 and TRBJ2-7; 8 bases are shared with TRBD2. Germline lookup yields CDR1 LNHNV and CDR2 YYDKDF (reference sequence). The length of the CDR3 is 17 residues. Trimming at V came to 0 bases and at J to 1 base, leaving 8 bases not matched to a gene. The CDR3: CATSRDVISGTSYEQYF. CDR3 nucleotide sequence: TGTGCCACCAGCAGAGATGTAATTAGCGGGACATCCTACGAGCAGTACTTC.

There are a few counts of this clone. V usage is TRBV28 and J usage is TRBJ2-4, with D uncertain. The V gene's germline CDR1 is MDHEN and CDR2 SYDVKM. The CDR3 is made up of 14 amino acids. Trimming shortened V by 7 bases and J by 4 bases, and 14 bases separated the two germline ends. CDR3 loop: CASTPPLRKNIQYF. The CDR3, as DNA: TGTGCCAGCACACCCCCACTCAGGAAAAACATTCAGTACTTC.

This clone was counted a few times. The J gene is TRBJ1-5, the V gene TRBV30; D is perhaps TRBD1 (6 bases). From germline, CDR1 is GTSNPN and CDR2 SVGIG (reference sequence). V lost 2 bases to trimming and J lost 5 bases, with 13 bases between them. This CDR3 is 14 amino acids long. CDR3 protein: CAWSYRVAHQPQHF. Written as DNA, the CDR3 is TGTGCCTGGAGTTACAGGGTTGCCCATCAGCCCCAGCATTTT.

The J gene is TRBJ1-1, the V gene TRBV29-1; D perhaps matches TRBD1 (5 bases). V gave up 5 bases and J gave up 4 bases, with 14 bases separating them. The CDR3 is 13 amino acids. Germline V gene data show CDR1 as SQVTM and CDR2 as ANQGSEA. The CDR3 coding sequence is TGCAGCGTTAGGAGGCATCAGGGCACTGAAGCTTTCTTT. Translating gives CSVRRHQGTEAFF.

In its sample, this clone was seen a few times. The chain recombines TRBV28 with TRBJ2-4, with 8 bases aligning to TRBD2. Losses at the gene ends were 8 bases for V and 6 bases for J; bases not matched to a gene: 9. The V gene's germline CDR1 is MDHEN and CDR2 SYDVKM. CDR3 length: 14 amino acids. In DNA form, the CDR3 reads TGTGCCAGCCTCCAAGCGGGAGCCGGAAACATTCAGTACTTC. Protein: CASLQAGAGNIQYF.

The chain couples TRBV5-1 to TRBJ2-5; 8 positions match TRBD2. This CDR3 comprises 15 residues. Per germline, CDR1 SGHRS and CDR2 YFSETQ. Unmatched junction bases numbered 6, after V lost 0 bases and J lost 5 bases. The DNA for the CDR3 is TGCGCCAGCAGCTTGGTATCCGGGGGGGCCGAGACCCAGTACTTC. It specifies CASSLVSGGAETQYF.

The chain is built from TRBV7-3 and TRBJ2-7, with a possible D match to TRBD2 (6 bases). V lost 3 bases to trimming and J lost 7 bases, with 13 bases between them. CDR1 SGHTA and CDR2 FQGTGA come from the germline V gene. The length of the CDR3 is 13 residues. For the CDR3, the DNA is TGTGCCAGCAGCTTGGCGGGAAGTTTGGAGCAGTACTTC. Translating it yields CASSLAGSLEQYF.

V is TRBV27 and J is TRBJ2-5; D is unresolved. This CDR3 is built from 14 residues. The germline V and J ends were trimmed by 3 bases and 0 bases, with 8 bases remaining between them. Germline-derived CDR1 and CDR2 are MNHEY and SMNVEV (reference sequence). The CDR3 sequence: CASSFRQNQETQYF. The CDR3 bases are TGTGCCAGCAGTTTCCGGCAGAACCAAGAGACCCAGTACTTC.